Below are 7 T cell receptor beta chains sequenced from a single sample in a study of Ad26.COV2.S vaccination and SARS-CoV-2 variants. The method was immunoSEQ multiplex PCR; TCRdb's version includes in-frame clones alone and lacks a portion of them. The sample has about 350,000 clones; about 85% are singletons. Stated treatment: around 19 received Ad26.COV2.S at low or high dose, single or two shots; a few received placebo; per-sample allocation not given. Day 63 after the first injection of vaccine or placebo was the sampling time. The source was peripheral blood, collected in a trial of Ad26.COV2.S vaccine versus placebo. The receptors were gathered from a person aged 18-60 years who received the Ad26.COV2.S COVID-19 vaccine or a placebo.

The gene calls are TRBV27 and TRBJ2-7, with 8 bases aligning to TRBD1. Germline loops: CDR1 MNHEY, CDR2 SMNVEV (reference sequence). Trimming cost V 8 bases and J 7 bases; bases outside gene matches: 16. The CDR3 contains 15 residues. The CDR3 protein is CASGEVGTGRSEQYF. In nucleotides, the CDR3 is TGTGCCAGCGGTGAGGTGGGGACAGGTCGCTCGGAGCAGTACTTC.

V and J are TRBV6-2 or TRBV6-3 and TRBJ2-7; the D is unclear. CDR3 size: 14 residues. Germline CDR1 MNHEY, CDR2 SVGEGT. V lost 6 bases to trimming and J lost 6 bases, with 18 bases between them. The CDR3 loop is CASSRGRQLIEQYF. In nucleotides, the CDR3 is TGTGCCAGCAGCCGAGGTCGGCAATTAATCGAGCAGTACTTC.

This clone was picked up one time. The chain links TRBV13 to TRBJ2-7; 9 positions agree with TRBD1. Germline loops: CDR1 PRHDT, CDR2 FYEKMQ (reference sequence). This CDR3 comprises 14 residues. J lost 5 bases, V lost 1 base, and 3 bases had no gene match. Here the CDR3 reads CASSLAGTGNEQYF. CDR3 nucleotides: TGTGCCAGCAGCTTAGCGGGGACAGGGAACGAGCAGTACTTC.

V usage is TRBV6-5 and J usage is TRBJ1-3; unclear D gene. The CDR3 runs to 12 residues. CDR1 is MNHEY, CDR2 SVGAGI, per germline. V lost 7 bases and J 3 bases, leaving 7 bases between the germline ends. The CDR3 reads CASTPGGNTIYF. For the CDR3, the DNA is TGTGCCAGCACCCCCGGTGGAAACACCATATATTTT.

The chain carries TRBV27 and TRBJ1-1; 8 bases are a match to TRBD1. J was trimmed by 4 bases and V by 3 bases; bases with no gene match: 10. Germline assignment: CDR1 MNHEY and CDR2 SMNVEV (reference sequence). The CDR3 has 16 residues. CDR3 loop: CASSFVLTGVGTEAFF. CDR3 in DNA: TGTGCCAGCAGTTTTGTGCTGACAGGGGTGGGCACTGAAGCTTTCTTT.

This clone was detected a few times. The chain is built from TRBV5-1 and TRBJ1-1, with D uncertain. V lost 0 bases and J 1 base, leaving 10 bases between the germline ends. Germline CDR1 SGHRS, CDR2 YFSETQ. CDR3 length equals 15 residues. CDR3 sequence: CASSLGGSPNTEAFF. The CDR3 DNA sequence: TGCGCCAGCAGCTTGGGTGGCAGCCCGAACACTGAAGCTTTCTTT. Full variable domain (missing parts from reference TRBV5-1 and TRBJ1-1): KAGVTQTPRYLIKTRGQQVTLSCSPISGHRSVSWYQQTPGQGLQFLFEYFSETQRNKGNFPGRFSGRQFSNSRSEMNVSTLELGDSALYLCASSLGGSPNTEAFFGQGTRLTVV.

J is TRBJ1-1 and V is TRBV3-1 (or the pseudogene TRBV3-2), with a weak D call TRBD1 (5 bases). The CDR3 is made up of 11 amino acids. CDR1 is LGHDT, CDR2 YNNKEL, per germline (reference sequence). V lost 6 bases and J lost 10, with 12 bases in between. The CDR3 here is CASSTWGVAFF. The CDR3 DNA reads TGTGCCAGCAGTACATGGGGCGTAGCTTTCTTT.